This paragraph reports one T cell receptor beta chain. These data belong to a study of blood T cell repertoires in COVID-19. As for the study in general: Samples representing acute and convalescent COVID-19 were sourced from the United States, Italy and Spain. In each case, the material was cDNA or gDNA derived from T cells, B-cell-depleted T cells, or PBMCs.

Authors' analysis steps: Amplification with reference gene primers provided the estimates of nucleated cell counts. The protocol was immunoSEQ multiplex PCR, while the TCRdb copy is restricted to in-frame clones and leaves out a portion. V and J calls and clone size are those listed in that table; D and trimming were worked out from the DNA. The data hold about 440,000 clones, with around 88% observed a single time. The CDR3 totals 15 residues. V was pared by 4 bases and J by 3 bases, with 13 bases between. The germline gives CDR1 LNHDA, CDR2 SQIVND (reference sequence). The chain recombines TRBV19 with TRBJ1-5, with D unresolved. The sequence derives from a woman aged 50 to 60 with COVID-19, enrolled during active disease. The source material was peripheral blood. In DNA, the CDR3 is TGTGCCAGTAGTAAGGCGGATATGAACAATCAGCCCCAGCATTTT. Translation: CASSKADMNNQPQHF.